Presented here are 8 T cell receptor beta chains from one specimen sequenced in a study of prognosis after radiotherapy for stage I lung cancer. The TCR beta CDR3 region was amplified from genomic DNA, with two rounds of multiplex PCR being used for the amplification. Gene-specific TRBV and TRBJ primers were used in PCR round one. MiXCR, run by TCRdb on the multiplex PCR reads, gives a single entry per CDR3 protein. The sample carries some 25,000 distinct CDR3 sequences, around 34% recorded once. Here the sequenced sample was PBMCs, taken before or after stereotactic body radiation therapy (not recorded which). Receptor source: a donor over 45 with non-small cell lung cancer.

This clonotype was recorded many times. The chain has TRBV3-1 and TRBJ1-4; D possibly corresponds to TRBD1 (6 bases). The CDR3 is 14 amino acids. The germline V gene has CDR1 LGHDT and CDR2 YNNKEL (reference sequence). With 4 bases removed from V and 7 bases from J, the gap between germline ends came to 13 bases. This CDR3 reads CASSPTGLSEKLFF. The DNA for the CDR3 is TGTGCCAGCAGCCCGACAGGCTTGAGTGAAAAACTGTTTTTT.

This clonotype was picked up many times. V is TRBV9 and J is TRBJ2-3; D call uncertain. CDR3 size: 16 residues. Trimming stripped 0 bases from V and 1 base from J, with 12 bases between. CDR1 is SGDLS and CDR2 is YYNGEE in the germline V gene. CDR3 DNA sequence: TGTGCCAGCAGCGTAGGTAATTCGGTGGGCACAGATACGCAGTATTTT. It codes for CASSVGNSVGTDTQYF.

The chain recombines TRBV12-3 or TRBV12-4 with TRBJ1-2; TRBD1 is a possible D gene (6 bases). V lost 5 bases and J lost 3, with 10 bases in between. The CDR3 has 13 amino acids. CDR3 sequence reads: CASSKDSDYGYTF. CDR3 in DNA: TGTGCCAGCAGTAAGGACAGCGACTATGGCTACACCTTC.

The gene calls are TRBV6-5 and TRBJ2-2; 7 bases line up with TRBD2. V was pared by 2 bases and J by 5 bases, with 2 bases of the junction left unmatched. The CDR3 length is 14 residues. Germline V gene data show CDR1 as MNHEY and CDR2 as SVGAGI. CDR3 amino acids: CASSYDGRTGELFF. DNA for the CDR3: TGTGCCAGCAGTTACGACGGGAGGACCGGGGAGCTGTTTTTT.

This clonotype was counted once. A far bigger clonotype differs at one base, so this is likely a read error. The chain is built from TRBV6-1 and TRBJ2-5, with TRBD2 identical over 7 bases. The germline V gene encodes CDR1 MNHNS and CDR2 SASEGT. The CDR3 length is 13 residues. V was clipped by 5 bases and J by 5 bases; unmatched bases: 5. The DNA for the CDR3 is TGTGCCAGCAGTAGTTGGCGGGAGGAGACCCAGTACTTC. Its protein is CASSSWREETQYF.

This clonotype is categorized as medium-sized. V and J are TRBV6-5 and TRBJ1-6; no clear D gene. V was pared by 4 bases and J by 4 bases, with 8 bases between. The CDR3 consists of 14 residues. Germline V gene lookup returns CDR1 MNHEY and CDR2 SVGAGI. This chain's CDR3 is CASSSGPYNSPLHF. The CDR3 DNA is TGTGCCAGCAGTTCCGGGCCTTATAATTCACCCCTCCACTTT.

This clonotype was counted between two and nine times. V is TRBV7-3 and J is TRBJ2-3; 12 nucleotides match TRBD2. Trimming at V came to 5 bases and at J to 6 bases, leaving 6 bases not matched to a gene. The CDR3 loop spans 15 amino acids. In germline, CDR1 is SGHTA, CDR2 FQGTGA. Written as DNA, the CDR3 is TGTGCCAGCAGCCTACTAGCGGGAGGTATCGATACGCAGTATTTT. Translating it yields CASSLLAGGIDTQYF.

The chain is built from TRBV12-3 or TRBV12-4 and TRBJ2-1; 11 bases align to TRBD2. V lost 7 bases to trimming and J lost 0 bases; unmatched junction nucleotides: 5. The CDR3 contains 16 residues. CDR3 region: CASTPLAGGSYNEQFF. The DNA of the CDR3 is TGTGCCAGCACCCCTCTAGCGGGGGGCTCCTACAATGAGCAGTTCTTC.